Given below is one TCR beta chain in context. The record originates from a study of T cells after yellow fever vaccination. Study-level information: Where fractions had low cell numbers, libraries were prepared from them with the SMART-Seq v4 Ultra Low Input RNA kit.

The CDR3 totals 15 residues. The V and J ends lost 6 bases and 3 bases, in that order; junction bases with no gene match: 7. Per the germline V gene, CDR1 is SGHAT and CDR2 is FQNNGV. TCRdb fed the 5' RACE reads into MiXCR, producing one record per CDR3 protein. The sample lists some 600,000 distinct CDR3 sequences; around 16% were seen once. Sample: PBMCs, taken more than 4 days after the first yellow fever vaccination. The rearrangement links TRBV11-2 to TRBJ1-2; 10 positions match TRBD1. The sequence was collected from a man aged 18 to 30 who received the YFV17D yellow fever vaccine. CDR3 bases: TGTGCCAGCAGACGTCCCGGGACAGGGGACTATGGCTACACCTTC. Amino acids: CASRRPGTGDYGYTF. Based on the CDR3 plus reference TRBV11-2 and TRBJ1-2, the full variable domain is EAGVAQSPRYKIIEKRQSVAFWCNPISGHATLYWYQQILGQGPKLLIQFQNNGVVDDSQLPKDRFSAERLKGVDSTLKIQPAKLEDSAVYLCASRRPGTGDYGYTFGSGTRLTVV.